This T cell receptor beta chain was observed in a study of cytomegalovirus exposure and HLA in healthy donors (dated by TCRdb to the late 2010s). Looking at the study overall: According to an earlier analysis of 550 to 750 of the donors, roughly 180 million T cells yielded 117 million unique TCR beta sequences and more than 250 Gb of sequence data. Among the roughly 370 genotyped donors, approximately 81% belonged to the genetic ancestry cluster associated with self-reported Caucasian donors. All discovery cohort repertoires had been generated on a single sequencing platform. High-throughput TCR immunosequencing, statistical association of individual TCRs with disease status, and machine learning were combined to predict cytomegalovirus infection status. The number of typed donors differed by locus: roughly 629-630 for A, B, C, DRB1 and DQB1; some 500 for DQA1; approximately 600 for DPA1; and about 450 for DPB1. Roughly five DR-DQ haplotypes were handled as single units for association and clustering because linkage in the cohort was strong. Roughly 300 gigabases of sequencing data and roughly 90 million unique TCR sequences were included in an early release covering roughly 600 HLA-typed donors. The study was designed to test whether signatures of past pathogen exposure could be identified by cataloging public T cell receptors. Besides the first cohort of more than 650 subjects, a separate validation cohort made up of roughly 120 different subjects was used. Among a few hundred genotyped donors of the cohort, an average of about 240,000 unique TCR beta nucleotide sequences were sequenced per donor, roughly 20% of them non-productive. Rather than drawing on any new phenotypic data, the later analysis identified candidate immune exposures from TCR beta sequences and the way those sequences occurred across donors. In an earlier analysis of roughly 600 of the donors, high-throughput TCR beta sequencing was used to judge whether each TCR beta V gene segment behaved as functional or pseudogenic. In a later genetic analysis, genome-wide SNP genotypes for about 55% of the roughly 700 donors were used, and that subset was treated as a discovery cohort. Donor age, sex, ethnicity and CMV serostatus were compiled together with the repertoire data. Using immunosequencing, the study profiled T cell repertoires from around 670 subjects and related those repertoires to cytomegalovirus serostatus. Class I and class II HLA loci were covered by the typing at four-digit resolution. In a later analysis, previously published TCR beta repertoires from about 640 donors were re-analyzed and high-resolution HLA genotyping was added so that TCR occurrence patterns could be studied.

The CDR3 has 14 amino acids, counting the end cysteine and phenylalanine. CDR3 DNA is the only sequence kept; it has 42 bases, read in frame from the first base. Reading the germline V gene (reference sequence) gives CDR1 MNHEY and CDR2 SMNVEV. V sheds 8 bases and J sheds 3 bases, leaving 14 bases between their ends. Receptor amplification or capture employed the immunoSEQ multiplex PCR assay. A mixture of 60 forward primers for TCR Vbeta segments and 13 reverse primers for TCR Jbeta segments was used in the multiplex PCR. A multiplex PCR assay on genomic DNA amplified the CDR3 region of rearranged TCR beta genes. The Illumina HiSeq System was used to sequence the amplified TCR beta libraries as 87-base-pair reads. For the original study's pipeline: A later analysis tallied 75 million to 85 million unique TCR beta chains across the approximately 670 repertoires, and approximately 12 million of those chains were shared by two or more donors. A nearest-neighbor algorithm error-corrected the raw reads and collapsed the reads into unique sequences, merging closely related sequences to remove PCR and sequencing errors. V, D and J gene segments were assigned by aligning CDR3 sequences to IMGT reference sequences. For a sequence to be retained, at least a six-nucleotide match to both a V gene segment and a J gene segment was required. Rearrangements were classified as productive when the CDR3 lacked stop codons and remained in frame with V and J, and all other rearrangements were classified as non-productive. Following IMGT convention, CDR3 was defined as the stretch from the second conserved V-encoded cysteine to the conserved J-encoded phenylalanine. The earlier analysis of more than 450 of the donors excluded sequences that lacked an unambiguous match to a single V gene segment. An earlier analysis of several hundred of the donors called V segments functional above 56.7% productive rearrangements and segregating when the between-donor standard deviation exceeded 5%. A statistical classification framework was built for diagnosing cytomegalovirus status from the catalog of TCR beta chain sequences. V and J gene assignment, in a later analysis, came from comparing TCR nucleotide sequences with IMGT/GENE-DB human TR gene sequences. In a later analysis, CDR3 sequences and most-parsimonious VDJ recombination scenarios were assigned using the TCRdist pipeline. In a later analysis, every TCR beta chain was defined by the combination of its CDR3 amino acid sequence and its V-gene family, and reads without a unique V-gene family were dropped. As a way to deal with suspected cross-contamination and a sequencing artifact, a later analysis dropped approximately 590 nucleotide sequences that were highly shared and had low generation probability. A later analysis calculated a clonal expansion index for each public chain from normalized within-repertoire ranks of inferred template counts. A later analysis computed generation probabilities with a VDJ recombination model fitted to out-of-frame rearrangements, and checked the results against IGoR. Hypergeometric tests were used in a later analysis to score TCR-TCR, TCR-HLA and TCR-CMV co-occurrence, with a repertoire-size bias correction applied to the TCR pairs. False discovery rates were estimated in a later analysis by permuting HLA or CMV assignments 20 times. A later analysis grouped co-occurring TCRs with DBSCAN, adding TCRdist sequence similarity when clustering within HLA-allele-positive subsets. Repertoires with fewer than 30,000 or more than 120,000 public chains, plus five repertoires with anomalous nucleotide sharing, were excluded from co-occurrence clustering. The clones in this table, taken by TCRdb from immuneACCESS, are in-frame only. Not every clone is retained; where verified, under half of the shortfall comes from an unresolved V gene, and the cause of the rest is unknown. V, J and clone size were drawn from that table, and D and trimming were deduced from the DNA. This sample's listing comprises 150,000 or so clones. The ten largest make up roughly 2% of the sample.

General study outcomes and caveats: A total of about 180 TCR beta chains were listed by the study as associated with cytomegalovirus. Most CMV-associated TCR beta chains appeared to be HLA-restricted in a later analysis, and the HLA associations seemed to be driven largely by CMV exposure. In a later genetic analysis, fewer N-insertions in productive TCRs were reported among donors in an Asian-associated ancestry cluster than the roughly 670-donor mean. In an earlier analysis of some 540 of the donors, most TCR beta V segments appeared in productive rearrangements about 90% or about 30% of the time, broadly matching IMGT annotations. This cohort had only TCR beta chains sequenced, and the lack of alpha or paired-chain data limited which features could be detected. In a later analysis, HLA-associated TCR beta chains showed more clonal expansion and lower generation probabilities than non-associated chains that were equally common. A later analysis reported that several top co-occurrence clusters appeared linked to parvovirus B19, influenza, CMV and Epstein-Barr virus. Most TCR sequences were observed very rarely across donors, whereas some public TCRs were present in many individuals. In a later analysis, the rate of TCR association differed among HLA loci, with DRB1 alleles having the most associated TCRs and HLA-C alleles having the fewest. Some IMGT-functional V segments, including TRBV6-2 and TRBV6-3, could not be told apart with the 87-base-pair reads, so those segments were excluded. Roughly uniform sequencing depth across donors was assumed in presence/absence analyses, although this assumption may not hold. A later analysis associated around 16,000 TCR beta sequences with specific HLA alleles at a false discovery rate of 0.05. A few of the identified cytomegalovirus-associated TCR beta chains were confirmed in vitro to be specific for cytomegalovirus antigens. The earlier analysis of some 540 of the donors excluded seventeen rarely observed V segments, including chromosome 9 orphons, because counts were too low. Linkage disequilibrium might explain the correlated functional status among segregating V segments, but an unknown experimental factor could not be ruled out. A further reported finding was that TCR beta sequences accurately predicted the HLA-A and HLA-B alleles for most subjects in the first cohort. Because some donors lacked HLA typing at each locus, the association tests relied only on the typed subset. Immune exposure information for the cohort was limited to CMV serostatus. It was suggested by the authors that the approach could potentially be generalized to other disease states and immunological phenotypes. A group of highly shared sequence variants was considered likely to be a technical artifact of the sequencing pipeline. In both the original and validation cohorts, the classifier was reported to diagnose cytomegalovirus status with high specificity and sensitivity. A later genetic analysis associated a missense DCLRE1C variant with V-gene and J-gene trimming of TCR beta chains, and an independent cohort replicated the association. Strong co-occurrence of HLA alleles, especially DR and DQ, made assigning TCR associations to individual alleles difficult.

The cohort consisted of more than 650 healthy bone marrow donors. At the time of sampling, all cohort members were nominally healthy, though unrecorded immune exposures were likely present. The donor tested CMV seronegative and was one of the 352 seronegative cohort members. Every donor gave a peripheral blood sample, and the peripheral blood mononuclear cells from that sample were used for TCR beta sequencing. The Qiagen DNeasy Blood Extraction Kit was used to extract genomic DNA from the blood cell samples. As concerns this clone: Its specific antigen is unknown.

The specimen sequenced was PBMCs. Here the chain combines TRBV27 and TRBJ1-5; the D gene is not confidently resolved. The receptor comes from a man aged 25 to 40 in good health and CMV-seronegative. The CDR3 protein sequence reads: CASRTGGDNQPQHF. The DNA sequence is as follows: TGTGCCAGCCGTACCGGAGGCGACAATCAGCCCCAGCATTTT.